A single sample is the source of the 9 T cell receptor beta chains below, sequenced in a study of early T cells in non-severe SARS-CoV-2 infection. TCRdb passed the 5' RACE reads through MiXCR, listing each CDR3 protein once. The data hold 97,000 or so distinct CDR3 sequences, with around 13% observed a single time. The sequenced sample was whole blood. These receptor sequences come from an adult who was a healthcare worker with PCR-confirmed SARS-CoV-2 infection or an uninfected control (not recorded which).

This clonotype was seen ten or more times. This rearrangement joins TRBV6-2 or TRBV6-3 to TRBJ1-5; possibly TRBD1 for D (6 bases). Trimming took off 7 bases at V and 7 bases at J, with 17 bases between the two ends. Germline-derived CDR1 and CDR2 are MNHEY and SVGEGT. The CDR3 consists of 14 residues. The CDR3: CASIGQSVGQPQHF. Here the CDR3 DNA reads TGTGCCAGCATAGGACAGAGTGTTGGACAGCCCCAGCATTTT.

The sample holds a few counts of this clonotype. The chain's CDR3 is CASSSIVTDTQYF. The CDR3 coding sequence is TGTGCCAGCAGCTCGATCGTCACAGATACGCAGTATTTT. The chain recombines TRBV7-2 with TRBJ2-3; D is unresolved. The CDR3 is 13 residues long. Deletions cut 4 bases from V and 2 bases from J, with 7 bases between. Looked up from germline, CDR1 is SGHTA and CDR2 is FQGNSA.

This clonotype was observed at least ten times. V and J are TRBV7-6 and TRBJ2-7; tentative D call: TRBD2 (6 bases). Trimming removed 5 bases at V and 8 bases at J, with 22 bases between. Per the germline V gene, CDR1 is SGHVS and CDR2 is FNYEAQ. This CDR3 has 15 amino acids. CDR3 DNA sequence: TGTGCCAGCAGCCCTAGCGTACAGATTTCTACGCAGCAGTACTTC. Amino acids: CASSPSVQISTQQYF.

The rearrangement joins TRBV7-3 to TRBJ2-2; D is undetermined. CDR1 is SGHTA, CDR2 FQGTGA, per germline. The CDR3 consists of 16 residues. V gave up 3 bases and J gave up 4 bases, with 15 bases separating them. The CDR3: CASSFSSPQSTGELFF. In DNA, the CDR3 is TGTGCCAGCAGCTTTTCTTCTCCCCAGTCCACCGGGGAGCTGTTTTTT. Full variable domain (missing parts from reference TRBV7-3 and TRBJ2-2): GAGVSQTPSNKVTEKGKYVELRCDPISGHTALYWYRQSLGQGPEFLIYFQGTGAADDSGLPNDRFFAVRPEGSVSTLKIQRTERGDSAVYLCASSFSSPQSTGELFFGEGSRLTVL.

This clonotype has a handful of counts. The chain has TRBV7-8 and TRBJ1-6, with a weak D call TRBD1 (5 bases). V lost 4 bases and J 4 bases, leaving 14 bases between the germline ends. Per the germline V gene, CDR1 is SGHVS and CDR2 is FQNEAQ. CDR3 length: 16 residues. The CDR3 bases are TGTGCCAGCAGCTCCTCACGGGACCCTTATAATTCACCCCTCCACTTT. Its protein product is CASSSSRDPYNSPLHF.

Here the CDR3 reads CATRATRQGQETQYF. Written as DNA, the CDR3 is TGTGCCACCAGAGCAACCAGACAGGGACAAGAGACCCAGTACTTC. This rearrangement joins TRBV15 to TRBJ2-5; 7 positions match TRBD1. The V and J ends lost 6 bases and 2 bases, in that order; junction bases with no gene match: 9. In germline, CDR1 is LNHNV, CDR2 YYDKDF (reference sequence). The CDR3 runs to 15 residues.

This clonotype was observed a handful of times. CDR3 nucleotides: TGTGCCAGCAGTTATACAGGGGGTTCCTACGAGCAGTACTTC. It is translated as CASSYTGGSYEQYF. V usage is TRBV6-5 and J usage is TRBJ2-7, with TRBD1 matching over 8 bases. The CDR3 runs 14 residues. The ends lost 3 bases at V and 1 base at J; junction bases unmatched: 2. Per the germline V gene, CDR1 is MNHEY and CDR2 is SVGAGI.

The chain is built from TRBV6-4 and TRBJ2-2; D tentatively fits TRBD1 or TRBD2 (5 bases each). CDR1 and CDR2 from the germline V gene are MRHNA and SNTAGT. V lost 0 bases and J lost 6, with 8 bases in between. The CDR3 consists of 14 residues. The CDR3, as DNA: TGTGCCAGCAGTGACTCACGGGGCTCCGGGGAGCTGTTTTTT. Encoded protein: CASSDSRGSGELFF.

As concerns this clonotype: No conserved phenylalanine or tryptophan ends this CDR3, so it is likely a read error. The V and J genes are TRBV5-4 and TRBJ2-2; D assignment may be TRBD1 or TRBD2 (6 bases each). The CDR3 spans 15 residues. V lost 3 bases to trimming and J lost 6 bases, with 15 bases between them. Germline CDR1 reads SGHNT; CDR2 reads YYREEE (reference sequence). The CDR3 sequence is CASSWGASEAGELFL. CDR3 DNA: TGTGCCAGCAGCTGGGGGGCCTCGGAGGCCGGGGAGCTGTTTCTT.